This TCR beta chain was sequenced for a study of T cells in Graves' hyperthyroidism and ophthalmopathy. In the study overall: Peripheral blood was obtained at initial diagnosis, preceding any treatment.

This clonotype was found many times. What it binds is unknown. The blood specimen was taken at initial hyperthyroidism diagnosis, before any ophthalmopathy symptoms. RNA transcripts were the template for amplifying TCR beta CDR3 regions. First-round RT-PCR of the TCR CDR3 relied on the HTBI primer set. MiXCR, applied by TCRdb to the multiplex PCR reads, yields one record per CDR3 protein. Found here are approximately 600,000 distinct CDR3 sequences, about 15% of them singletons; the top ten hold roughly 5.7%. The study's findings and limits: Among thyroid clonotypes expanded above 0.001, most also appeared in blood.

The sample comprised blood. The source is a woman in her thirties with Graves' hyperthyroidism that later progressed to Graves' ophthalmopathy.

CDR3 sequence: CASRQLALETQYF. The CDR3 DNA is TGTGCCAGCAGACAATTAGCCTTAGAGACCCAGTACTTC. The chain has TRBV2 and TRBJ2-5; D not certain. Germline values: CDR1 SNHLY, CDR2 FYNNEI. With 6 bases removed from V and 4 bases from J, the gap between germline ends came to 12 bases. The CDR3 runs to 13 residues.